The entry that follows covers one T cell receptor beta chain sequence. Its antigen is currently unknown. Trimming removed 3 bases from V and 5 bases from J; junction bases left unmatched: 7. The germline gives CDR1 GTSNPN, CDR2 SVGIG (reference sequence). CDR3 length: 14 amino acids. This sample's treatment: roughly 18 received Ad26.COV2.S at low or high dose, single or two shots; about 5 received placebo; per-sample allocation not given. Sampling was done on day 63 after the first vaccine or placebo injection. This record belongs to a study of Ad26.COV2.S vaccination and SARS-CoV-2 variants. Turning to the study itself: Donor had been placed in the Ad26.COV2.S arm of the COV1001 trial. Into the muscle, Ad26.COV2.S was dosed once or twice, 56 days apart. Regarding the study as a whole: Non-spike TCR breadth was similar in vaccine and placebo recipients.

Repertoires were generated with immunoSEQ multiplex PCR, while TCRdb's copy carries only in-frame clones and drops some. The sample lists roughly 350,000 clones; less than 90% were seen once. The sample in question was peripheral blood, obtained in a trial of Ad26.COV2.S vaccine versus placebo. The TCR comes from a person between 18 and 65 years old who received the Ad26.COV2.S COVID-19 vaccine or a placebo. This chain connects TRBV30 to TRBJ1-5, with 7 bases lining up with TRBD1. CDR3: CAWSPGQQYQPQHF. In DNA, the CDR3 is TGTGCCTGGAGCCCGGGACAGCAATATCAGCCCCAGCATTTT. The full variable domain, in which reference TRBV30 and TRBJ1-5 provide the parts outside the CDR3, is SQTIHQWPATLVQPVGSPLSLECTVEGTSNPNLYWYRQAAGRGLQLLFYSVGIGQISSEVPQNLSASRPQDRQFILSSKKLLLSDSGFYLCAWSPGQQYQPQHFGDGTRLSIL.